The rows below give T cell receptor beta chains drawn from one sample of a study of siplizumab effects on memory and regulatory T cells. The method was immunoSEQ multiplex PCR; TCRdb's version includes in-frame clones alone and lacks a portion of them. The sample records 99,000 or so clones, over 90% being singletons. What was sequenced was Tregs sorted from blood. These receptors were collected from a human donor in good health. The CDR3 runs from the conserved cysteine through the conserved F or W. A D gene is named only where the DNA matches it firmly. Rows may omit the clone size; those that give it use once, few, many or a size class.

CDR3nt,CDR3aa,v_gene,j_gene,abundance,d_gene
TGTGCCAGTAGTGTGACAGGTATTGGAGATACGCAGTATTTT,CASSVTGIGDTQYF,TRBV19,TRBJ2-3,-,-
TGTGCCAGCAGCAAGGGACTAAGCGGAGCCAGCTACAATGAGCAGTTCTTC,CASSKGLSGASYNEQFF,TRBV9,TRBJ2-1,-,TRBD2
TGTGCCAGCAGCGTAGGGGGGTCCGGGGAGCTGTTTTTT,CASSVGGSGELFF,TRBV9,TRBJ2-2,-,-
TGTGCCAGCAGCCCCATGGGAGGCAAGGGGGGCAAAATGGTCTACGAGCAGTACTTC,CASSPMGGKGGKMVYEQYF,TRBV4-2,TRBJ2-7,-,-
TGTGCCAGCAGCTTAATCATCGGGAGCTCTGGAAACACCATATATTTT,CASSLIIGSSGNTIYF,TRBV7-9,TRBJ1-3,-,-
TGTGCCAGCAGTTTCCGGGACATCACTGAAGCTTTCTTT,CASSFRDITEAFF,TRBV6-5,TRBJ1-1,-,-
TGTGCCAGCAGCCCCCGTCTTGGGCTAGCAGGCAATTACGAGCAGTACTTC,CASSPRLGLAGNYEQYF,TRBV5-4,TRBJ2-7,once,-
TGCGCAAGCAGGAGGACTGCGAACACCGGGGAGCTGTTTTTT,CASRRTANTGELFF,TRBV4-3,TRBJ2-2,-,-
TGTGCCACCAGCAGAGGCCCAGGGTTCGCCGGGGAGCTGTTTTTT,CATSRGPGFAGELFF,TRBV15,TRBJ2-2,-,-
TGTGCCAGCAGTTACATGGACAGGGGCTATGGCTACACCTTC,CASSYMDRGYGYTF,TRBV6-6,TRBJ1-2,-,TRBD1
TGCAGTGCCCCCCTAGCAGAGACCCAGTACTTC,CSAPLAETQYF,TRBV20-1,TRBJ2-5,-,-
TGTGCCAGTAGTACCAGGGGGCTCCACACCTTC,CASSTRGLHTF,TRBV19,TRBJ1-2,-,TRBD1
TGTGCCAGCAGACTTTTTCGGACAGTCTACGAGCAGTACTTC,CASRLFRTVYEQYF,TRBV27,TRBJ2-7,-,-
TGCGCCAGCAGCTTGGTGGGCACTGAAGCTTTCTTT,CASSLVGTEAFF,TRBV5-1,TRBJ1-1,-,-
TGTGCCAGCTCACCTTATCCGGGACAGGGATCCTACGAGCAGTACTTC,CASSPYPGQGSYEQYF,TRBV18,TRBJ2-7,-,TRBD1
TGTGCCAGCAGTTACTCAGCAGGGGAGGTCGCCGGGGAGCTGTTTTTT,CASSYSAGEVAGELFF,TRBV6-5,TRBJ2-2,-,-
TGTGCCAGCAGCTTAGGCCCTAGCGGGGGCCAAGAGACCCAGTACTTC,CASSLGPSGGQETQYF,TRBV7-2,TRBJ2-5,-,TRBD2
TGTGCCAGTAGTCCCTCGTCAGGGCTTACCTACGAGCAGTACTTC,CASSPSSGLTYEQYF,TRBV19,TRBJ2-7,once,-
TGTGCCAGCCGCTGGAAGCACGAGCAGTACTTC,CASRWKHEQYF,TRBV7-2,TRBJ2-7,-,-
TGTGCCAGCAGTATAGGCCCTTTAAGGGGCACTGAAGCTTTCTTT,CASSIGPLRGTEAFF,TRBV6-1,TRBJ1-1,-,-
TGTGCCAGCACCTTAGGACAGATCTCCTACGAGCAGTACTTC,CASTLGQISYEQYF,TRBV6-1,TRBJ2-7,-,-
TGTGCCAGTAGTCCTGGACAGGGGCGCTCCCTCCTACGATACAATGAGCAGTTCTTC,CASSPGQGRSLLRYNEQFF,TRBV19,TRBJ2-1,-,TRBD1
TGTGCCAGCAGCTTAATACCCGGGACAGGGATAGCCGGGGAGCTGTTTTTT,CASSLIPGTGIAGELFF,TRBV7-3,TRBJ2-2,-,TRBD1
TGTGCCATCAGTTCGCTCTATGGCTACACCTTC,CAISSLYGYTF,TRBV10-3,TRBJ1-2,-,-
TGTGCCAGTAGCGTAGTTAGCGGATCCGGGGCAGATACGCAGTATTTT,CASSVVSGSGADTQYF,TRBV9,TRBJ2-3,-,-
TGCAGCGTTAGACAGGGGTCCTATGGCTACACCTTC,CSVRQGSYGYTF,TRBV29-1,TRBJ1-2,once,TRBD1
TGTGCCAGCAGCCGCTACTACGAGCAGTACTTC,CASSRYYEQYF,TRBV7-2,TRBJ2-7,-,-
TGCGCCAGCAGCTTGGGTTCGGGTGGCTACACCTTC,CASSLGSGGYTF,TRBV5-1,TRBJ1-2,once,-
TGTGCCAGCAGCTTATCGGCCGGAACCGGGGAGCTGTTTTTT,CASSLSAGTGELFF,TRBV7-2,TRBJ2-2,-,-
TGTGCCTGGGCCCGGGGGCCCCCTTGGACTGAAGCTTTCTTT,CAWARGPPWTEAFF,TRBV30,TRBJ1-1,-,-
TGCAGCGTTGAATCCGGCGGGAGAGGTAGTGAGCAGTTCTTC,CSVESGGRGSEQFF,TRBV29-1,TRBJ2-1,-,TRBD2
TGCGCCAGCAGTTCTTTTAGGGATGGCAAAAACATTCAGTACTTC,CASSSFRDGKNIQYF,TRBV23-1,TRBJ2-4,-,-
TGTGCCAGCAGTGGTGGGACACCCTATAGCAATCAGCCCCAGCATTTT,CASSGGTPYSNQPQHF,TRBV6-1,TRBJ1-5,-,-
TGTGCCAGCAGTACCCGGGCCCCCTCCAGCGCTAATGAAAAACTGTTTTTT,CASSTRAPSSANEKLFF,TRBV27,TRBJ1-4,few,-
TGCGCCAGCAGTGAGTCGGGGAATGGGGTGAACCAGCCCCAGCATTTT,CASSESGNGVNQPQHF,TRBV10-1,TRBJ1-5,-,-
TGTGCCAGCAGCCCTCGAATCACCGGGGGAGAGGAGCTGTTTTTT,CASSPRITGGEELFF,TRBV5-4,TRBJ2-2,-,-
TGCGCCAGCAGCCAAGAGGCCGGGAACGGCTACACCTTC,CASSQEAGNGYTF,TRBV4-3,TRBJ1-2,-,-
TGCGCCAGCAGCCAGGGAAGGACACCCTCCTACAATGAGCAGTTCTTC,CASSQGRTPSYNEQFF,TRBV4-1,TRBJ2-1,-,-
TGCGCCAGCAGCTTGGGAGCAGGGGGATATGAGCAGTTCTTC,CASSLGAGGYEQFF,TRBV5-1,TRBJ2-1,-,TRBD1
TGTGCCAGCAGGCGTGGGGGACAGGGATCAGCTGAAGCTTTCTTT,CASRRGGQGSAEAFF,TRBV28,TRBJ1-1,-,TRBD1
TGTGCCAGCTCACCAAGGGCAGATACGCAGTATTTT,CASSPRADTQYF,TRBV18,TRBJ2-3,-,-
TGCAGCGTGGCCGCTGGGAGCAATCAGCCCCAGCATTTT,CSVAAGSNQPQHF,TRBV29-1,TRBJ1-5,-,-
TGTGCCAGCAGTGATAGACAGGGGTATGGCTACACCTTC,CASSDRQGYGYTF,TRBV6-1,TRBJ1-2,-,TRBD1
TGTGCCAGCAGCTTAGAATGGACAGGGGATCTCGGAAATTCACCCCTCCACTTT,CASSLEWTGDLGNSPLHF,TRBV7-6,TRBJ1-6,-,TRBD1
TGTGCCAGTAGTATTAGACAGGGGGCAACAGATACGCAGTATTTT,CASSIRQGATDTQYF,TRBV19,TRBJ2-3,-,TRBD1
TGCGCCAGCAGCTTATTACAGGGGACTGGGGGCTATGGCTACACCTTC,CASSLLQGTGGYGYTF,TRBV5-1,TRBJ1-2,-,TRBD1
TGTGCCAGCAGTGATCAAGGCAGGGCCGGTCAGCCCCAGCATTTT,CASSDQGRAGQPQHF,TRBV6-1,TRBJ1-5,-,-
TGTGCCAGCAGCCGGAACCCGCGGGGCACAGATACGCAGTATTTT,CASSRNPRGTDTQYF,TRBV4-2,TRBJ2-3,-,-